Shown below are 6 T cell receptor beta chains from a single sample sequenced in a study of cytomegalovirus exposure and HLA in healthy donors. The PCR made use of 60 Vbeta and 13 Jbeta primers. The protocol was immunoSEQ multiplex PCR, while the TCRdb copy is restricted to in-frame clones and leaves out a portion. The sample has more than 130,000 clones, about 76% seen once. The specimen sequenced was PBMCs. These receptors were collected from a man between 18 and 35 years old in good health and CMV-seronegative.

This clone has just a few counts. The rearrangement links TRBV28 to TRBJ1-1; no clear D. The CDR3 has 12 residues. The V gene lost 6 bases and the J gene lost 7 bases, with 12 bases spanning the gap. Germline CDR1 is MDHEN and CDR2 is SYDVKM. Here the CDR3 reads CASSEASNEAFF. CDR3 nucleotide sequence: TGTGCCAGCAGCGAAGCTAGTAATGAAGCTTTCTTT.

V is TRBV6-1 and J is TRBJ1-5, with 9 bases aligning to TRBD1. Germline values: CDR1 MNHNS, CDR2 SASEGT. The CDR3 runs 14 residues. Unmatched junction bases numbered 4, after V lost 6 bases and J lost 4 bases. The DNA of the CDR3 is TGTGCCAGCAGACACAGGGGGCGGAATCAGCCCCAGCATTTT. Residues: CASRHRGRNQPQHF.

This rearrangement joins TRBV28 to TRBJ2-2, with TRBD2 matching over 7 bases. CDR1 and CDR2 (germline): MDHEN, SYDVKM. V gave up 2 bases and J gave up 4 bases; unmatched junction bases: 7. The CDR3 spans 16 residues. The CDR3 sequence is CASSLIGLGSTGELFF. The CDR3 region has the DNA TGTGCCAGCAGTTTAATCGGACTAGGGTCCACCGGGGAGCTGTTTTTT.

V usage is TRBV5-4 and J usage is TRBJ2-7; TRBD1 agrees at 10 bases. Germline values: CDR1 SGHNT, CDR2 YYREEE (reference sequence). This CDR3 comprises 14 residues. Trimming cost V 0 bases and J 3 bases; bases outside gene matches: 0. The CDR3 region has the DNA TGTGCCAGCAGCTTGGGGACAGGGGGCTACGAGCAGTACTTC. It encodes CASSLGTGGYEQYF.

The rearrangement links TRBV11-3 to TRBJ2-2; 10 bases agree with TRBD2. The CDR3 extends over 16 amino acids. CDR1 and CDR2 (germline): SGHNT, YENEEA. V shed 6 bases and J 4 bases; nucleotides not matched to a gene: 8. The CDR3 nucleotides are TGTGCCAGCAGTCCCCGGTTAGCGGGGGGCACCGGGGAGCTGTTTTTT. It yields the protein CASSPRLAGGTGELFF.

The table lists this clone with a few counts. The chain uses TRBV21-1 and TRBJ2-5; the D segment call TRBD2 is taken from the table without a DNA check. TRBV21-1 is assigned pseudogene status. The CDR3 runs to 14 residues. The CDR3 spells CASKTSGREETQYF. CDR3 coding DNA: TGTGCCAGCAAGACTAGCGGGAGGGAAGAGACCCAGTACTTC.